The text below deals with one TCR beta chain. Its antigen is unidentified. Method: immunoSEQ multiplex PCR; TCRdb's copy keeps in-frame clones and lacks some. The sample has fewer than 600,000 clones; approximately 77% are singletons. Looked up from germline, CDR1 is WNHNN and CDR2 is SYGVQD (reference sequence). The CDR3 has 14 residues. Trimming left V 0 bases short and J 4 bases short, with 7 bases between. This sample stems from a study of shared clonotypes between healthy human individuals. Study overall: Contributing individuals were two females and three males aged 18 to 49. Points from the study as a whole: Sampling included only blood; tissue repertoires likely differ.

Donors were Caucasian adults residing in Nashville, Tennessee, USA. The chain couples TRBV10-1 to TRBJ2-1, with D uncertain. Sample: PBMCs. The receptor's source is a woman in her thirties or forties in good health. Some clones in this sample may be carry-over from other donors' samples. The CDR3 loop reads CASSESRVYNEQFF. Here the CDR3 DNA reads TGCGCCAGCAGTGAGTCTCGGGTGTACAATGAGCAGTTCTTC.